These T cell receptor beta chains were read from a single sample in a study of blood T cell repertoires in COVID-19. Sequencing used immunoSEQ multiplex PCR; TCRdb keeps in-frame clones, though not all of them. The sample contains fewer than 350,000 clones, 80% to 95% of which appear only once. Sequencing was done on a sample of PBMCs or T cells enriched from blood (not recorded which). These receptors were obtained from a man between 40 and 49 years old who had been exposed to COVID-19. The CDR3 runs from the conserved cysteine through the conserved F or W. The D gene is left open where the match is weak. Rows give clone size only sometimes, using once, few, many, or a class for an expanded clone.

TRBV4-3	TRBJ2-2	TRBD2	.	TGCGCCAGCAGCCAAGATGGAATAGCGGGAGCGAACACCGGGGAGCTGTTTTTT	CASSQDGIAGANTGELFF
TRBV6-4	TRBJ2-1	TRBD1	.	TGTGCCAGCAGTGATCAGGGACAGGGGCACAATGAGCAGTTCTTC	CASSDQGQGHNEQFF
TRBV6-1	TRBJ2-3	TRBD2	.	TGTGCCAGCAGTGAAGCGACCGGACTAGCGGGGTCTAGCACAGATACGCAGTATTTT	CASSEATGLAGSSTDTQYF
TRBV28	TRBJ2-3	TRBD2	.	TGTGCCAGCAGTTTCGGCCCCCGGGGGGGAAGCACAGATACGCAGTATTTT	CASSFGPRGGSTDTQYF
TRBV19	TRBJ1-5	.	.	TGTGCCAGTAGTGCGATAGACAGTAGCAATCAGCCCCAGCATTTT	CASSAIDSSNQPQHF
TRBV7-9	TRBJ2-1	.	.	TGTGCCAGCAGCTTAGCAGGGGGTATTTTGAATGAGCAGTTCTTC	CASSLAGGILNEQFF
TRBV28	TRBJ2-3	TRBD1	.	TGTGCCAGCATCTCTTGGCGACAGGGGGCTTTAGATACGCAGTATTTT	CASISWRQGALDTQYF
TRBV5-5	TRBJ1-1	TRBD1	.	TGTGCCAGCCGGGGACAGGAGAACACTGAAGCTTTCTTT	CASRGQENTEAFF
TRBV19	TRBJ2-2	TRBD2	once	TGTGCCAGTAGTTTAGCGGGAGTGGGTACCGGGGAGCTGTTTTTT	CASSLAGVGTGELFF
TRBV3-1/TRBV3-2	TRBJ2-7	.	.	TGTGCCAGCACAATCCGGCCAGGTGGAGAGCAGTACTTC	CASTIRPGGEQYF
TRBV27	TRBJ2-7	.	once	TGTGCCAGCAGTTTAAGACCGGGGATATACGAGCAGTACTTC	CASSLRPGIYEQYF
TRBV11-3	TRBJ1-4	.	.	TGTGCCAGCAGCTTAGGTCGGAGAACTAATGAAAAACTGTTTTTT	CASSLGRRTNEKLFF
TRBV30	TRBJ1-3	.	.	TGTGCCTGGAGCCGGACATCTGGAAACACCATATATTTT	CAWSRTSGNTIYF
TRBV5-1	TRBJ2-1	TRBD1	.	TGCGCCAGCAGCTCTGACAGGGCCGGGTTGGATGAGCAGTTCTTC	CASSSDRAGLDEQFF
TRBV25-1	TRBJ2-3	TRBD1	.	TGTGCCAGCAGACGACAGGGAACCTCAGATACGCAGTATTTT	CASRRQGTSDTQYF
TRBV14	TRBJ2-7	.	once	TGTGCCAGCAGCCAAGGTCTGTTCGAGCAGTACTTC	CASSQGLFEQYF
TRBV4-1	TRBJ1-2	TRBD1	once	TGCGCCAGCAGCCATGAGAGAGGGGGCAGGGACTATGGCTACACCTTC	CASSHERGGRDYGYTF
TRBV27	TRBJ1-5	.	.	TGTGCCAGCAGTCCGCTAGGGCGGGTCGGCAATCAGCCCCAGCATTTT	CASSPLGRVGNQPQHF
TRBV5-8	TRBJ1-5	.	.	TGTGCCAGCAGCTTGGAACAGCTCAATCAGCCCCAGCATTTT	CASSLEQLNQPQHF
TRBV3-1/TRBV3-2	TRBJ2-1	.	once	TGTGCCAGCAGCCAAGAACTAGAGGATGAGCAGTTCTTC	CASSQELEDEQFF
TRBV2	TRBJ2-2	TRBD2	.	TGTGCCAGCAGTCCCTTGACTAGCGGGGGGCGGTGGGGCACCGGGGAGCTGTTTTTT	CASSPLTSGGRWGTGELFF
TRBV7-2	TRBJ2-7	TRBD2	.	TGTGCCAGCACCCTAGCGGGAGGGCACTACGAGCAGTACTTC	CASTLAGGHYEQYF